The sequence of this T cell receptor beta chain was determined in a study of monozygotic twins with inflammatory bowel disease (dated 2019 in TCRdb). For context, the study as a whole: A total of about 28 monozygotic twin pairs were included in the full study, comprising nine German pairs (four IBD-concordant, five IBD-discordant) and 19 IBD-discordant Danish pairs. The search for disease-associated traits relied mainly on comparing, within discordant pairs, IBD patients with their genetically identical healthy co-twins. Each individual had, on average, about 151 000 unique TCRalpha sequences and 181 000 unique TCRbeta sequences available for analysis. The research as a whole found: Concordant and discordant twins showed no difference in repertoire similarity, possibly because of limited statistical power. IBD patients shared fewer clonotypes with other individuals than healthy twins did, most markedly in patients showing signs of disease activity. Differing immunosuppressive treatments among patients may have added background noise and inter-individual variability to the repertoires. No single strong signal or clonotype linked to IBD turned up in the results, so the idea that one exists was not supported. IBD patients had lower TCRbeta repertoire diversity, measured by the inverse Simpson index, than their healthy co-twins. Different T cell subtypes could not be distinguished in the analysis.

Taken from the germline V gene, the CDR1 and CDR2 loops are LGHNA and YNFKEQ. From the cysteine up to the phenylalanine, the CDR3 has a length of 14 residues. The DNA is not on file. From each donor, an approximately 2.5 ml peripheral blood sample was collected into PAXgene tubes and kept at -80 degrees C. Without any T cell sorting, total RNA was extracted from whole blood using the PAXgene blood miRNA kit on an automated QIAcube. Peripheral blood from monozygotic twin pairs who were concordant or discordant for inflammatory bowel disease underwent deep TCRalpha and TCRbeta repertoire profiling using unique molecular barcoding. For every twin pair, smoking habits were documented, and each individual was categorised as a current, former or never smoker. Comments on this clonotype: Its antigen is currently not known.

The library was prepared using 5' RACE. Each TCR library was prepared from around 3.5 ug of total RNA. For each sample, cDNA synthesis was carried out in eight separate reactions using SMARTScribe reverse transcriptase. During cDNA synthesis, template switching introduced unique molecular identifiers that contained a 6-nucleotide sample barcode. Two nested PCRs of around 16 and 10 cycles amplified the TCRalpha and TCRbeta cDNA, and bead purification followed each PCR. Before amplification, the cDNA was treated with uracil DNA-glycosylase and purified using the QIAquick PCR purification kit. The second PCR added Illumina TruSeq-compatible adapters along with sample-specific barcodes. Library quality and concentration were assessed using TapeStation and Qubit, and 4.5 to 6.5 ng of each library was pooled. Sequencing of the pooled libraries was done on an Illumina HiSeq2500 single-index Rapid Run using custom sequencing primers and 2 x 100 bp reads. The authors' pipeline ran thus. MiGEC version 1.2.6 was used for UMI-based consensus assembly, which corrected PCR and sequencing errors. MiXCR version 2.1.1 was used for V(D)J alignment, clonotype assembly and CDR3 extraction. To normalise gene usage, clonotype sharing and MAIT/NKT TCR abundance, the analysis used the top 1000, 10 000 and 20 000 clonotypes per sample. After downsampling to 27 000 UMIs, diversity was calculated as the inverse Simpson index using the vegan R package. Paired Mann-Whitney U tests were applied to discordant twin pairs, and Benjamini-Hochberg correction was used for multiple testing. Reprocessed by TCRdb, the reads give a single entry per CDR3 protein sequence, without DNA. TCRdb assigned the V and J calls; the authors' analysis was not used. This sample's listing comprises 350,000 to 550,000 distinct CDR3 sequences. The ten biggest clones cover more than 2% of the sample.

The V and J genes are TRBV4-2 and TRBJ2-1. The sequence was collected from a human donor with ulcerative colitis or Crohn's disease, or a healthy co-twin of an affected twin (not recorded which). Input material: blood. For the CDR3, the sequence is CASSQGSSWGEQFF.